One sample yielded the 6 T cell receptor beta chains listed below, sequenced in a study of chemoradiotherapy in HPV16-positive cancers. TCRdb's table, derived via immunoSEQ multiplex PCR, lists solely in-frame clones and lacks some. The sample gives 20,000 to 25,000 clones, around 87% of which show up once; 2% to 2.5% is in the top ten. The specimen comprised blood, sampled from a patient who underwent chemoradiotherapy. These TCRs come from a human donor with HPV-associated anogenital cancer.

V is TRBV7-2 and J is TRBJ2-7; the D is unclear. Trimming left V 5 bases short and J 0 bases short, with 5 bases between. This CDR3 contains 12 residues. From germline, CDR1 is SGHTA and CDR2 FQGNSA. Here the CDR3 DNA reads TGTGCCAGCAGCCCTAACTCCTACGAGCAGTACTTC. Translating it yields CASSPNSYEQYF. Based on the CDR3 plus reference TRBV7-2 and TRBJ2-7, the full variable domain is GAGVSQSPSNKVTEKGKDVELRCDPISGHTALYWYRQSLGQGLEFLIYFQGNSAPDKSGLPSDRFSAERTGGSVSTLTIQRTQQEDSAVYLCASSPNSYEQYFGPGTRLTVT.

The rearrangement uses TRBV10-3 and TRBJ2-7, with 7 bases aligning to TRBD2. This CDR3 has 15 residues. Trimming cost V 4 bases and J 2 bases; bases outside gene matches: 8. CDR1 and CDR2 from the germline V gene are ENHRY and SYGVKD. CDR3: CAISVGGSSPYEQYF. CDR3 coding DNA: TGTGCCATCAGTGTTGGCGGGAGCAGCCCCTACGAGCAGTACTTC.

V is TRBV7-9 and J is TRBJ2-3, with TRBD2 as a possible D gene (6 bases). The CDR3 is made up of 15 amino acids. Per germline, CDR1 SEHNR and CDR2 FQNEAQ (reference sequence). Trimming cost V 0 bases and J 1 base, with 8 bases left between them. The CDR3: CASSLAGTRTDTQYF. The CDR3 bases are TGTGCCAGCAGCTTAGCGGGGACTCGCACAGATACGCAGTATTTT.

J is TRBJ2-7 and V is TRBV5-1; D not resolved. The CDR3 is made up of 15 amino acids. CDR1 is SGHRS, CDR2 YFSETQ, per germline. V lost 3 bases, J lost 5 bases, and 18 bases lay in between. CDR3 in amino acids: CASSSLKPSNNEQYF. CDR3 DNA: TGCGCCAGCAGCTCGCTCAAACCAAGTAATAACGAGCAGTACTTC.

This rearrangement joins TRBV9 to TRBJ2-1; the match to TRBD2 covers 8 bases. V lost 3 bases and J lost 6; bases outside the gene matches: 8. CDR1 is SGDLS, CDR2 YYNGEE, per germline. The CDR3 length is 15 residues. The CDR3 DNA reads as TGTGCCAGCAGCGCCCGACTAGCGAGGGCCAATGAGCAGTTCTTC. Residues: CASSARLARANEQFF.

The V call is TRBV19, the J call TRBJ2-7; D gene uncertain. The CDR3 has 19 amino acids. V dropped 5 bases and J dropped 0 bases, with 26 bases sitting between them. Germline loops: CDR1 LNHDA, CDR2 SQIVND (reference sequence). The CDR3 sequence: CASSQRPPLTPRTSYEQYF. DNA for the CDR3: TGTGCCAGTAGTCAAAGGCCCCCGCTAACCCCTCGAACCTCCTACGAGCAGTACTTC. The full variable domain, in which reference TRBV19 and TRBJ2-7 provide the parts outside the CDR3, is DGGITQSPKYLFRKEGQNVTLSCEQNLNHDAMYWYRQDPGQGLRLIYYSQIVNDFQKGDIAEGYSVSREKKESFPLTVTSAQKNPTAFYLCASSQRPPLTPRTSYEQYFGPGTRLTVT.